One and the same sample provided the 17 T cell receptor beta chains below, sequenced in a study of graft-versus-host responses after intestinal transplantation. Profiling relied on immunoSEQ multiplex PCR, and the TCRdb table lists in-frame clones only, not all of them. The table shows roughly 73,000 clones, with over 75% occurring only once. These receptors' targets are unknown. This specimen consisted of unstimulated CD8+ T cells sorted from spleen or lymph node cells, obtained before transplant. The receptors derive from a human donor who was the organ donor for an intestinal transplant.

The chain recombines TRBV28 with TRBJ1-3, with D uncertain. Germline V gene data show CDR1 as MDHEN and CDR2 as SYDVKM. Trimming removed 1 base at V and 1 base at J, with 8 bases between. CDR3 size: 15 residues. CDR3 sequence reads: CASSLSYWSGNTIYF. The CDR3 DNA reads TGTGCCAGCAGTTTATCTTATTGGTCTGGAAACACCATATATTTT.

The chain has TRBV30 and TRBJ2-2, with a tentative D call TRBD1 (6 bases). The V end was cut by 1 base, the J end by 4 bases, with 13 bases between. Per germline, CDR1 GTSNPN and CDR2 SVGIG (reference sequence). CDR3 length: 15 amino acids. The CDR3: CAWSELEGGTGELFF. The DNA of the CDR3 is TGTGCCTGGAGTGAGCTCGAAGGGGGCACCGGGGAGCTGTTTTTT.

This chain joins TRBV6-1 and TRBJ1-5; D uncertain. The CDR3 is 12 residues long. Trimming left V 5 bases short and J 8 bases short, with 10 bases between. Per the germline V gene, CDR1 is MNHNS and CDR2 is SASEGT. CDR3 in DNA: TGTGCCAGCAGTATAAGTGTAGAGCCCCAGCATTTT. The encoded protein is CASSISVEPQHF.

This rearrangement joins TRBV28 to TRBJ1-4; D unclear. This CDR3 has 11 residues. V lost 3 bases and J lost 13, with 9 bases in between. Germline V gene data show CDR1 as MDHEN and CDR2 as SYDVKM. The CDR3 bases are TGTGCCAGCAGTTTCGGAAGGATACTGTTTTTT. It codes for CASSFGRILFF.

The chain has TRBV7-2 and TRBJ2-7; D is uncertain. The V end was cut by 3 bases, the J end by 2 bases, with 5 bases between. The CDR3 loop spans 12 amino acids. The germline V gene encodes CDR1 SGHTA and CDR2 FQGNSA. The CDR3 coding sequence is TGTGCCAGCAGCTTCCTCCCCTACGAGCAGTACTTC. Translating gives CASSFLPYEQYF.

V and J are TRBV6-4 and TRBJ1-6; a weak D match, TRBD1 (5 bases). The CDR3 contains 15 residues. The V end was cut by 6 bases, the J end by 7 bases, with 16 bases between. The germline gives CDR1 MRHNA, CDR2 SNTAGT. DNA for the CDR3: TGTGCCAGCAGCCACTGGGGCAGGCGGAATTCACCCCTCCACTTT. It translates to CASSHWGRRNSPLHF.

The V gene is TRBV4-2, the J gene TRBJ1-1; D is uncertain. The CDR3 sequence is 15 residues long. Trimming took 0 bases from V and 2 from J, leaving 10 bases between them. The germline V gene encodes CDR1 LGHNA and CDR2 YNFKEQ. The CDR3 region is CASSQDQRPNTEAFF. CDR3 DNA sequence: TGTGCCAGCAGCCAAGATCAGAGACCTAACACTGAAGCTTTCTTT.

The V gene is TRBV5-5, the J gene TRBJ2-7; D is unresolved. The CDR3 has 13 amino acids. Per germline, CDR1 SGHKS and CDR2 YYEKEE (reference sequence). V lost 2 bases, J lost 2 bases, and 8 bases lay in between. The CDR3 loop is CASSLAATYEQYF. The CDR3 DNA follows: TGTGCCAGCAGCTTAGCAGCCACCTACGAGCAGTACTTC.

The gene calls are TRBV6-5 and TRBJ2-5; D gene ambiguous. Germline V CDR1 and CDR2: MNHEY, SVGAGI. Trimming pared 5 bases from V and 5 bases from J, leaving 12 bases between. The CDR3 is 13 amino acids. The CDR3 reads CASSPLVRETQYF. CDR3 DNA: TGTGCCAGCAGTCCGTTAGTAAGGGAGACCCAGTACTTC.

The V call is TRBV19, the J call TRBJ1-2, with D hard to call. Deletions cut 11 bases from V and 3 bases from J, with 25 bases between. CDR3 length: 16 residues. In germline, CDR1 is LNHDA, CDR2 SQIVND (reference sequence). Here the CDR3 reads CAADSVVQWRDYGYTF. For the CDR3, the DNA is TGTGCCGCGGATTCCGTGGTACAGTGGAGGGACTATGGCTACACCTTC.

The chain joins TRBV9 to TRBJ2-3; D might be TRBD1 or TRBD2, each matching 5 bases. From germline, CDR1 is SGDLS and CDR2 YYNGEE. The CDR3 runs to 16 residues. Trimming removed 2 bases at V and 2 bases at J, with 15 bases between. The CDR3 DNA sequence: TGTGCCAGCAGCGTCGGGATCGGGGCCCACACAGATACGCAGTATTTT. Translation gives CASSVGIGAHTDTQYF.

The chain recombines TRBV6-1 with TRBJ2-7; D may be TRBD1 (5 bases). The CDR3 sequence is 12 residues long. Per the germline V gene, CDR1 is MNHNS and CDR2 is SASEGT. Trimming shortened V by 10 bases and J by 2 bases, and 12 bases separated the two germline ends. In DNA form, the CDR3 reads TGTGCCACCAGGGCCCCCCCCTACGAGCAGTACTTC. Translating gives CATRAPPYEQYF.

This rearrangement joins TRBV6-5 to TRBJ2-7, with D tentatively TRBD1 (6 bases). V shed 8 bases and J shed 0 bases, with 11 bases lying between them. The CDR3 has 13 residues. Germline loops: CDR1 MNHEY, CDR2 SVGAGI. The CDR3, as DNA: TGTGCCAGCTTTAACAGGGACTCCTACGAGCAGTACTTC. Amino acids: CASFNRDSYEQYF.

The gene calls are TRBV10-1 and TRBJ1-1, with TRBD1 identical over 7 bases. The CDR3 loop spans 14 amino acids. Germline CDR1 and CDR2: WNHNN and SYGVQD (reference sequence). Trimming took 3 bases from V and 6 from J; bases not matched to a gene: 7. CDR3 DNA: TGCGCCAGCAGTGAATCGACAGGGATCGCTGAAGCTTTCTTT. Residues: CASSESTGIAEAFF.

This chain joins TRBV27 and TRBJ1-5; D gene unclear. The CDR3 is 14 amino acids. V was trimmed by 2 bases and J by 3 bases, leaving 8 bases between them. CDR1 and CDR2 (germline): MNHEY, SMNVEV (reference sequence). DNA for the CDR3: TGTGCCAGCAGTTTAGCCCCAGACAATCAGCCCCAGCATTTT. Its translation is CASSLAPDNQPQHF.

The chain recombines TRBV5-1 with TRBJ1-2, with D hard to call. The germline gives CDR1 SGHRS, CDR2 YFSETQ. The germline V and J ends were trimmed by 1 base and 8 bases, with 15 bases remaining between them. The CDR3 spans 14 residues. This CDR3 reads CASSLRGGRGGYTF. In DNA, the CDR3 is TGCGCCAGCAGCTTGAGAGGTGGGCGAGGGGGCTACACCTTC.

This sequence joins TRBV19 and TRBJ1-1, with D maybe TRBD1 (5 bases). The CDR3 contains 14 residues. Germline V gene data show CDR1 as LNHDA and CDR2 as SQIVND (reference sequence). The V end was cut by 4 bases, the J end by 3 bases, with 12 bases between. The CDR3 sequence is CASSRGSLDTEAFF. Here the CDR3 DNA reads TGTGCCAGTAGTAGGGGCTCCTTAGACACTGAAGCTTTCTTT.